The rows below give T cell receptor beta chains drawn from one sample of a study of identical twins. Each CDR3 protein gets one entry after TCRdb re-called the 5' RACE reads with MiXCR. This sample carries 310,000 or so distinct CDR3 sequences, under 9.5% of them seen once, and the ten largest clones take roughly 2.1%. These data are also associated with another study on yellow fever vaccine responses in identical twins.

What was sequenced was memory (CD45RO+) T cells sorted from blood. The receptors derive from a woman between 18 and 29 years old in good health. The CDR3 runs from the conserved cysteine through the conserved F or W. D genes are given only for firm matches. Expanded clones get a size class; other rows say once, few or many, or leave the size out.

V: TRBV7-2; D: TRBD2; J: TRBJ2-1; length: 14; size: few; DNA: TGTGCCAGCAGGGGGACTAGCGAGGGCAATGAGCAGTTCTTC; CDR3: CASRGTSEGNEQFF
V: TRBV20-1; D: -; J: TRBJ2-5; length: 13; size: -; DNA: TGCAGTGGAATTCTTACGTCGCAAGAGACCCAGTACTTC; CDR3: CSGILTSQETQYF
V: TRBV27; D: -; J: TRBJ2-7; length: 14; size: -; DNA: TGTGCCAGCAAACGACCGGGCCACGGGTACGAGCAGTACTTC; CDR3: CASKRPGHGYEQYF
V: TRBV2; D: -; J: TRBJ2-7; length: 12; size: few; DNA: TGTGCCAGCAGTGATAGGGGGGCCGAGCAGTACTTC; CDR3: CASSDRGAEQYF
V: TRBV24-1; D: -; J: TRBJ2-7; length: 14; size: -; DNA: TGTGCCACCAGTGACCCCAGGGGTTCGGACGAGCAGTACTTC; CDR3: CATSDPRGSDEQYF
V: TRBV6-1; D: TRBD1; J: TRBJ2-1; length: 14; size: many; DNA: TGTGCCAGCAGTCCTTTAGGGGGCTCAAATGAGCAGTTCTTC; CDR3: CASSPLGGSNEQFF
V: TRBV12-5; D: -; J: TRBJ1-1; length: 15; size: few; DNA: TGTGCTAGTGGTTCTCCTGGACTGATAGACACTGAAGCTTTCTTT; CDR3: CASGSPGLIDTEAFF
V: TRBV15; D: TRBD1; J: TRBJ1-2; length: 16; size: many; DNA: TGTGCCACCAGCAGAGATCCGGGGACAGGGACCATAGGCTACACCTTC; CDR3: CATSRDPGTGTIGYTF
V: TRBV5-6; D: -; J: TRBJ2-4; length: 14; size: many; DNA: TGTGCCAGCAGCCCCGGGGGAGCCAAAAACATTCAGTACTTC; CDR3: CASSPGGAKNIQYF
V: TRBV7-6; D: TRBD1; J: TRBJ2-1; length: 16; size: -; DNA: TGTGCCAGCAGCCTCCAACCGGGACAGGGGACCAATGAGCAGTTCTTC; CDR3: CASSLQPGQGTNEQFF
V: TRBV5-1; D: -; J: TRBJ2-3; length: 15; size: many; DNA: TGCGCCAGCAGCTTGGCCAACAGGGTTGGAGATACGCAGTATTTT; CDR3: CASSLANRVGDTQYF
V: TRBV6-5; D: TRBD2; J: TRBJ2-3; length: 17; size: few; DNA: TGTGCCAGCAGTTACTCGCCTAGCGGGGCGGGAGGAGATACGCAGTATTTT; CDR3: CASSYSPSGAGGDTQYF
V: TRBV12-3/TRBV12-4; D: -; J: TRBJ1-1; length: 14; size: many; DNA: TGTGCCAGCAGTCTAGCACGCATGAACACTGAAGCTTTCTTT; CDR3: CASSLARMNTEAFF
V: TRBV4-2; D: TRBD2; J: TRBJ2-5; length: 14; size: many; DNA: TGTGCCAGCAGCCGGGGGGGGACCCAAGAGACCCAGTACTTC; CDR3: CASSRGGTQETQYF
V: TRBV12-5; D: -; J: TRBJ2-5; length: 16; size: many; DNA: TGTGCTAGTGGTTTGGTACGAGCGGACAGTTCAGAGACCCAGTACTTC; CDR3: CASGLVRADSSETQYF
V: TRBV12-3/TRBV12-4; D: -; J: TRBJ2-1; length: 14; size: many; DNA: TGTGCCAGCAGTTTGGAATCCGGATACAATGAGCAGTTCTTC; CDR3: CASSLESGYNEQFF
V: TRBV7-8; D: -; J: TRBJ1-1; length: 16; size: many; DNA: TGTGCCAGCAGCTATAGAGGGGATTGGGTTGGGTCTGAAGCTTTCTTT; CDR3: CASSYRGDWVGSEAFF
V: TRBV5-4; D: TRBD2; J: TRBJ2-3; length: 17; size: -; DNA: TGTGCCAGCAGCTTGCGGGGCACTAGCGGGGGTACAGATACGCAGTATTTT; CDR3: CASSLRGTSGGTDTQYF